The following is a T cell receptor (beta chain) sequence with its context. Its antigen remains unidentified. The authors obtained over 95% purity in all sorted populations. This CDR3 comprises 13 residues. Germline V gene sequence: CDR1 WSHSY, CDR2 SAAADI. V shed 3 bases, J shed 4 bases, and the junction held 3 bases outside the gene matches. The data belong to a study of beta chain features in type 1 diabetes. Study outcomes and limitations: Across patients, naive, central memory and Treg TCRB repertoires exhibited apparently greater similarity than was observed across healthy donors. For cells with high TCR expression, cDNA sequencing could yield over-representation. When Type 1 diabetes patients were examined, their TCRB CDR3s proved moderately but significantly shorter in all four CD4+ subsets.

The isolated RNA, all of it, was reverse transcribed, so expressed TCRB transcripts were what got sequenced. TCRdb keeps only in-frame clones here, not all; method: immunoSEQ multiplex PCR. The sample records over 120,000 clones, approximately 13% being singletons. The J gene is TRBJ2-7, the V gene TRBV10-2; 7 bases map to TRBD2. Sample: central memory CD4+ T cells from blood. The TCR originated in a man aged 18 to 29 with type 1 diabetes. This CDR3 is CASSEPGGYEQYF. In nucleotides, the CDR3 is TGCGCCAGCAGTGAACCCGGGGGGTACGAGCAGTACTTC.